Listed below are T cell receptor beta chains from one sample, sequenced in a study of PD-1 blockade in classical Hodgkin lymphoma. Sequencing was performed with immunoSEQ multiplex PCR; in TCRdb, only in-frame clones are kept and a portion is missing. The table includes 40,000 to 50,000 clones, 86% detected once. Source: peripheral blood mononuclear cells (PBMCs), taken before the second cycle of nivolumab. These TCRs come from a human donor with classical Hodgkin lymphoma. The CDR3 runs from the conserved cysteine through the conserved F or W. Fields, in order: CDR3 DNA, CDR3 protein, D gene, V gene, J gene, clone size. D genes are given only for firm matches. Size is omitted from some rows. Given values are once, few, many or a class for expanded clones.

CDR3nt: TGTGCCAGCAGGGGGACAGTATCCTACGAGCAGTACTTC
CDR3aa: CASRGTVSYEQYF
d_gene: TRBD1
v_gene: TRBV28
j_gene: TRBJ2-7
abundance: NA

CDR3nt: TGTGCCAGTAGCGATTCATTCGCCGGTAACGGGGCCAACGTCCTGACTTTC
CDR3aa: CASSDSFAGNGANVLTF
d_gene: NA
v_gene: TRBV19
j_gene: TRBJ2-6
abundance: NA

CDR3nt: TGTGCCAGCAGTCTCACCTCAGGGGACATCTACAATGAGCAGTTCTTC
CDR3aa: CASSLTSGDIYNEQFF
d_gene: NA
v_gene: TRBV28
j_gene: TRBJ2-1
abundance: few

CDR3nt: TGTGCCAGCTTCTCTCTGGGCGATAATCAGCCCCAGCATTTT
CDR3aa: CASFSLGDNQPQHF
d_gene: NA
v_gene: TRBV28
j_gene: TRBJ1-5
abundance: few

CDR3nt: TGTGCCAGCTTCTTTAAGACAGGGGGCCGAAAAGAGACCCAGTACTTC
CDR3aa: CASFFKTGGRKETQYF
d_gene: TRBD1
v_gene: TRBV28
j_gene: TRBJ2-5
abundance: NA

CDR3nt: TGTGCCAGCTCCCTCAGGCCCGCAGAGGACGATACGCAGTATTTT
CDR3aa: CASSLRPAEDDTQYF
d_gene: NA
v_gene: TRBV18
j_gene: TRBJ2-3
abundance: NA

CDR3nt: TGTGCCAGCAGTTTAGGCAGGGGAGGCCAGCCCCAGCATTTT
CDR3aa: CASSLGRGGQPQHF
d_gene: NA
v_gene: TRBV28
j_gene: TRBJ1-5
abundance: NA

CDR3nt: TGTGCCAGCAGCTTCGGACCGCGGAGGGAAAAACTGTTTTTT
CDR3aa: CASSFGPRREKLFF
d_gene: NA
v_gene: TRBV5-6
j_gene: TRBJ1-4
abundance: NA

CDR3nt: TGCGCCAGCAGCTTGGGGCGGGCTGAAGCTTTCTTT
CDR3aa: CASSLGRAEAFF
d_gene: NA
v_gene: TRBV5-1
j_gene: TRBJ1-1
abundance: NA

CDR3nt: TGTGCCAGCAGCCCTGGGGTTTATCAGCCCCAGCATTTT
CDR3aa: CASSPGVYQPQHF
d_gene: NA
v_gene: TRBV6-6
j_gene: TRBJ1-5
abundance: NA